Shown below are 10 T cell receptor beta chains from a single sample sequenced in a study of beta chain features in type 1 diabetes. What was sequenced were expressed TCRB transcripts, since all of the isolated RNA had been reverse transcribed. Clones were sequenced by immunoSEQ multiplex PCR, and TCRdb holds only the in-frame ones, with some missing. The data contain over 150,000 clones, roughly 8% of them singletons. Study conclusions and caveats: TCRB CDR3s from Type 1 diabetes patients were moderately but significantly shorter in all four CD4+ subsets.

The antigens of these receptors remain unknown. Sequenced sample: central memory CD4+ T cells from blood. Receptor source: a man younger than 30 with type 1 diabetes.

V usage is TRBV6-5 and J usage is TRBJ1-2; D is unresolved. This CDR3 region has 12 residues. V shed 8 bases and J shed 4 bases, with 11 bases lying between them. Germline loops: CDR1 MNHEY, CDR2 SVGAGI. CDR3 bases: TGTGCCAGCCGGGAGGACGCCTATGGCTACACCTTC. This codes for CASREDAYGYTF.

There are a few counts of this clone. CDR3 nucleotides: TGCGCCAGCAGCGGCAGCGGGGGGGCGGGCAATGAGCAGTTCTTC. Its protein product is CASSGSGGAGNEQFF. The chain carries TRBV5-1 and TRBJ2-1; TRBD2 matches at 10 bases. The CDR3 extends over 15 amino acids. The trim removed 4 bases at V and 6 bases at J, leaving 7 bases unmatched. Looked up from germline, CDR1 is SGHRS and CDR2 is YFSETQ. Full variable domain (missing parts from reference TRBV5-1 and TRBJ2-1): KAGVTQTPRYLIKTRGQQVTLSCSPISGHRSVSWYQQTPGQGLQFLFEYFSETQRNKGNFPGRFSGRQFSNSRSEMNVSTLELGDSALYLCASSGSGGAGNEQFFGPGTRLTVL.

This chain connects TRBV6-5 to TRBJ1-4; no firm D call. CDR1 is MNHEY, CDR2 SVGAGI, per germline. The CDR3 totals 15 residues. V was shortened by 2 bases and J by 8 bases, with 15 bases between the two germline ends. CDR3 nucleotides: TGTGCCAGCAGTTACCAGGCCGGTGGGTGGGAAAAACTGTTTTTT. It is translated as CASSYQAGGWEKLFF.

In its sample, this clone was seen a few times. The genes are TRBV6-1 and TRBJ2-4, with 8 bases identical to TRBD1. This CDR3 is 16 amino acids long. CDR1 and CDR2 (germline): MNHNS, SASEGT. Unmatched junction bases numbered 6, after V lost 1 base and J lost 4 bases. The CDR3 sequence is CASSEVAGTGKNIQYF. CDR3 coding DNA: TGTGCCAGCAGTGAAGTCGCCGGGACAGGAAAAAACATTCAGTACTTC.

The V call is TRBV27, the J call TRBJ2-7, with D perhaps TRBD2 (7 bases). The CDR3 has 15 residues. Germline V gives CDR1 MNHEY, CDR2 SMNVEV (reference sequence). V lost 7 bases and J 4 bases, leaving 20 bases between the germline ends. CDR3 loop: CASTDGGRLQYEQYF. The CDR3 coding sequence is TGTGCCAGCACCGACGGGGGGCGCCTTCAGTACGAGCAGTACTTC.

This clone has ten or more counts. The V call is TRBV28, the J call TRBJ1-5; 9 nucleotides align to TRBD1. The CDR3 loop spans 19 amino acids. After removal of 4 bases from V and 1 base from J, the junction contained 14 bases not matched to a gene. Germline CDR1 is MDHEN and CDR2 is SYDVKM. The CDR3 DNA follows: TGTGCCAGCAGTTCCACCTCCGGGACAGGGATTAGGAGCAATCAGCCCCAGCATTTT. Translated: CASSSTSGTGIRSNQPQHF. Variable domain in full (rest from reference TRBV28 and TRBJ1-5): DVKVTQSSRYLVKRTGEKVFLECVQDMDHENMFWYRQDPGLGLRLIYFSYDVKMKEKGDIPEGYSVSREKKERFSLILESASTNQTSMYLCASSSTSGTGIRSNQPQHFGDGTRLSIL.

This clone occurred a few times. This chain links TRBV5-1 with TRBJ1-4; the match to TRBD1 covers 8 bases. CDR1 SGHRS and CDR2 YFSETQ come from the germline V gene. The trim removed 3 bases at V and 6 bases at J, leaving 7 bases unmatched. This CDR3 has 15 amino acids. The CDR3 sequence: CASSSGQGHDEKLFF. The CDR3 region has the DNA TGCGCCAGCAGCTCCGGACAGGGTCACGATGAAAAACTGTTTTTT.

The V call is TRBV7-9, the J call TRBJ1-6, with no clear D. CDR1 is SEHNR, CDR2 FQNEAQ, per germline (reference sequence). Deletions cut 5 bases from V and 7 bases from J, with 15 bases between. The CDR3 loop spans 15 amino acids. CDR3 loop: CASSERGRTNSPLHF. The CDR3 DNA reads TGTGCCAGCAGCGAGCGAGGGAGAACGAATTCACCCCTCCACTTT.

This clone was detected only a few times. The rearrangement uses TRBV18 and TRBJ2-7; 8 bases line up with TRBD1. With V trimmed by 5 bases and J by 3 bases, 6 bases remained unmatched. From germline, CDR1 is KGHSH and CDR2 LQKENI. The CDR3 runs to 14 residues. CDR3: CASSSTGQVYEQYF. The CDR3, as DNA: TGTGCCAGCTCAAGTACGGGACAGGTCTACGAGCAGTACTTC.

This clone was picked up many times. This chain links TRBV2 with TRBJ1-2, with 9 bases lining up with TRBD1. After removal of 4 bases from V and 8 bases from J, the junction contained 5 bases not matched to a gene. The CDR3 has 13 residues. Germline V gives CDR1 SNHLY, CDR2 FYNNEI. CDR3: CASSVGQGNGYTF. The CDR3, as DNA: TGTGCCAGCAGTGTGGGACAGGGTAACGGCTACACCTTC.